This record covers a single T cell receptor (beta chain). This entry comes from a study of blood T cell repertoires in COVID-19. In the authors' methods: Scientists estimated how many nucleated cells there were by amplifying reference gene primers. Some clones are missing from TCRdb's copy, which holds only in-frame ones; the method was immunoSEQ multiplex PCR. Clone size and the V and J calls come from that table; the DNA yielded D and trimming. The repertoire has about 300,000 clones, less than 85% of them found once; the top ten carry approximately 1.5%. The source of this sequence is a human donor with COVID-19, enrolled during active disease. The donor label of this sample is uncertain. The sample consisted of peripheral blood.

CDR3 in amino acids: CASSITANTGELFF. The CDR3 bases are TGTGCCAGTAGTATAACAGCGAACACCGGGGAGCTGTTTTTT. The chain links TRBV19 to TRBJ2-2; D gene unclear. Between the trimmed V and J ends, which lost 2 bases and 0 bases, there was a span of 4 bases. CDR1 LNHDA and CDR2 SQIVND come from the germline V gene (reference sequence). This CDR3 is 14 amino acids long.